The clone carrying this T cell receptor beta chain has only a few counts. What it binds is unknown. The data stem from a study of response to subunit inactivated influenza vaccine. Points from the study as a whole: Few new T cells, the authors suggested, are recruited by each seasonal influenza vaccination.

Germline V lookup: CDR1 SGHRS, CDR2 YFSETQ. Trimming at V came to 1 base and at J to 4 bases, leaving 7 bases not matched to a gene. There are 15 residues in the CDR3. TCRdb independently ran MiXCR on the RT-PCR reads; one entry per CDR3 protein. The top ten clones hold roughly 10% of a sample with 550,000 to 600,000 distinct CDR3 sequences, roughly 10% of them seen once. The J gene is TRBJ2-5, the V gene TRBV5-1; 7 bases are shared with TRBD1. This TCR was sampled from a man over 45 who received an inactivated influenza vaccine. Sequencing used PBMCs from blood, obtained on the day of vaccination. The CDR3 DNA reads TGCGCCAGCAGCTTGTACAGGGGAAAACGAGAGACCCAGTACTTC. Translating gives CASSLYRGKRETQYF.